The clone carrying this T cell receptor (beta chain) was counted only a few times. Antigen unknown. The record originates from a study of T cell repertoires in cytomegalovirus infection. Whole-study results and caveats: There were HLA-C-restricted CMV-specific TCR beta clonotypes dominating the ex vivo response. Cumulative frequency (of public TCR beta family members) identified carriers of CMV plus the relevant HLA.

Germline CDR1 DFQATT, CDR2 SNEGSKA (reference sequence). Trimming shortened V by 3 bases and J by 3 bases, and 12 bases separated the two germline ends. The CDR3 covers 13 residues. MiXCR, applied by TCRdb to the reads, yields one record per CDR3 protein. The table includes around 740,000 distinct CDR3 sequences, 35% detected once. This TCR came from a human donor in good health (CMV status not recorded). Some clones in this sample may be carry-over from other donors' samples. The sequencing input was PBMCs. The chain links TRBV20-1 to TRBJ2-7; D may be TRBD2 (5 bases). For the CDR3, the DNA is TGCAGTGCTAGTCCGGGGTTGGGCTACGAGCAGTACTTC. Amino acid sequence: CSASPGLGYEQYF.